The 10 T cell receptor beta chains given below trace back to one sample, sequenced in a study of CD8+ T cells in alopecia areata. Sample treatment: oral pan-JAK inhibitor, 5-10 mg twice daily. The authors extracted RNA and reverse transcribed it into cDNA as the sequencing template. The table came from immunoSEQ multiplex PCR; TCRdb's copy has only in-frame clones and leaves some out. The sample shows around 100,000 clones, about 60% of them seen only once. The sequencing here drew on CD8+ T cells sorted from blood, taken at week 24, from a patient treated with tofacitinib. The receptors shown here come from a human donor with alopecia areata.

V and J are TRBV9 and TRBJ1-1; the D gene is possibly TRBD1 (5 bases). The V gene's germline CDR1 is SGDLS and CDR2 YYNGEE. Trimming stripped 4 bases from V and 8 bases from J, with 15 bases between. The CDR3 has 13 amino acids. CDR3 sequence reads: CASSLDGTLEAFF. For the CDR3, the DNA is TGTGCCAGCAGCCTAGACGGGACTCTAGAAGCTTTCTTT.

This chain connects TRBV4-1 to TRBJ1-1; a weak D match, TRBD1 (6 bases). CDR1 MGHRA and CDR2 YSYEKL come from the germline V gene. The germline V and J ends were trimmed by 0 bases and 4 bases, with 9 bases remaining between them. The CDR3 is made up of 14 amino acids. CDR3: CASSQETGITEAFF. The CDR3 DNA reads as TGCGCCAGCAGCCAAGAAACAGGGATCACTGAAGCTTTCTTT.

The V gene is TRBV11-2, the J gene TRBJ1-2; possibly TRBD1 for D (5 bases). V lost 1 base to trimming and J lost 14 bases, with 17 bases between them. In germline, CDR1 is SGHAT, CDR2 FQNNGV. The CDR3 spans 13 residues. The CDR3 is CASSLAGSIVVTF. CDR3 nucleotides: TGTGCCAGCAGCTTAGCAGGGTCAATTGTTGTTACCTTC.

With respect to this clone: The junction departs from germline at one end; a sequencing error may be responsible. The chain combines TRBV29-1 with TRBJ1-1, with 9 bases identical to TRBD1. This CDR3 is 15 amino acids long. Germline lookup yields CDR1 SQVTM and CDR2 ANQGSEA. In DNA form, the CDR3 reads TGCAGCGTTCAAGAAACCGGGACAGGGAGCACTGAAGCTTTCTTT. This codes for CSVQETGTGSTEAFF.

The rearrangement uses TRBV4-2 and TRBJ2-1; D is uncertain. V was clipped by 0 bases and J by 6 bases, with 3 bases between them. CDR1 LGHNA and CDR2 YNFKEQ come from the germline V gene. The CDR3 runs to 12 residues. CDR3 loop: CASSQDSNEQFF. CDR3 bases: TGTGCCAGCAGCCAAGATAGCAATGAGCAGTTCTTC.

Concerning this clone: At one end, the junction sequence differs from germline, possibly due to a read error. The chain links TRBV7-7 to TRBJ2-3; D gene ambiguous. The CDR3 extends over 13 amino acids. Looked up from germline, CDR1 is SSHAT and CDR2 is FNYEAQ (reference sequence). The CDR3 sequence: CASSLVAGDTQYF. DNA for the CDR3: TGTGCTAGCAGCTTAGTAGCTGGGGATACGCAGTATTTT.

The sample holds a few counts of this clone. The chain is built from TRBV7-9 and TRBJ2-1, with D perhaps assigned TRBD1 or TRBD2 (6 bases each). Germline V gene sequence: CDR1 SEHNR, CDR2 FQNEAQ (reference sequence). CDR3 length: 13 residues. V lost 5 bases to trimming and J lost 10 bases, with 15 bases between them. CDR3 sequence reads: CASSQTGAREQFF. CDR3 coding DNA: TGTGCCAGCAGCCAGACGGGGGCGCGGGAGCAGTTCTTC.

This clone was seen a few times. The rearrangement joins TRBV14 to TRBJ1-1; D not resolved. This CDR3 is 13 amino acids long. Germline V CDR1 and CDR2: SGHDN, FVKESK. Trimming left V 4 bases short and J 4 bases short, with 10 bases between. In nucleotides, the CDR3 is TGTGCCAGCAGCCCCTACATGAGCACTGAAGCTTTCTTT. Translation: CASSPYMSTEAFF.

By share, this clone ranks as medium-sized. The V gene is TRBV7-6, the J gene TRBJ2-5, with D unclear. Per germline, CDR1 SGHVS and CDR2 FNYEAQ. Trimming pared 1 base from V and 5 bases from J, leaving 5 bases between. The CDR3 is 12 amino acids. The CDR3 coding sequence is TGTGCCAGCAGCTTAGGACTGGAGACCCAGTACTTC. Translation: CASSLGLETQYF.

The CDR3 is CASSLKLTGGSGELFF. The CDR3 nucleotides read TGTGCCAGCAGCTTAAAGCTGACAGGGGGGAGCGGGGAGCTGTTTTTT. The rearrangement uses TRBV7-2 and TRBJ2-2, with 9 nucleotides matching TRBD1. J was trimmed by 7 bases and V by 2 bases; bases with no gene match: 8. This CDR3 is built from 16 residues. Looked up from germline, CDR1 is SGHTA and CDR2 is FQGNSA.